Presented here are 30 T cell receptor beta chains from one specimen sequenced in a study of shared clonotypes between healthy human individuals (dated by TCRdb to about 2020). Libraries were constructed by the immunoSEQ multiplex PCR assay. TCRdb retrieved this table from immuneACCESS and kept in-frame rearrangements only. Not all clones are present; in checked studies, unresolved V genes account for under half, and no reason is known for the remainder. The sample records approximately 530,000 clones, 95% to 97% of which are singletons. In total, the top ten clones hold 0.06% of the sample. The material sequenced was naive CD4+ T cells sorted from blood. The cell subset or site tag for this specimen amounts to: CD45RA+ positively selected. The receptor set was obtained from a young woman in good health.

The chain carries TRBV2 and TRBJ2-7; TRBD1 matches 8 bases. V trimming: 4 bases; J trimming: 4 bases; junction bases outside the gene matches: 6. Germline-derived CDR1 and CDR2 are SNHLY and FYNNEI. CDR3 length equals 14 residues. The CDR3 region is CASSGQGAMYEQYF. The CDR3 DNA follows: TGTGCCAGCAGTGGGCAGGGGGCCATGTACGAGCAGTACTTC.

The gene calls are TRBV6-5 and TRBJ2-1; 12 bases map to TRBD2. The CDR3 runs to 16 residues. CDR1 and CDR2 from the germline V gene are MNHEY and SVGAGI. Unmatched junction bases numbered 9, after V lost 4 bases and J lost 8 bases. CDR3 residues: CASSFLLAGGGHEQFF. The CDR3 DNA sequence: TGTGCCAGCAGTTTCCTACTAGCGGGAGGAGGCCATGAGCAGTTCTTC.

A word on this clone: The same CDR3 is also encoded by other DNA sequences in this sample. The chain links TRBV27 to TRBJ2-7; TRBD1 matches at 10 bases. The J segment lost 3 bases and the V segment lost 2 bases, leaving 1 base of the junction unmatched. The CDR3 is 14 amino acids. Germline V gene lookup returns CDR1 MNHEY and CDR2 SMNVEV (reference sequence). The CDR3 reads CASSLRDRGYEQYF. For the CDR3, the DNA is TGTGCCAGCAGTTTAAGGGACAGGGGCTACGAGCAGTACTTC.

This chain uses TRBV5-1 with TRBJ2-3; D is uncertain. The germline V gene encodes CDR1 SGHRS and CDR2 YFSETQ. V gave up 5 bases and J gave up 2 bases, with 9 bases separating them. There are 13 residues in the CDR3. CDR3 protein: CASRGYATDTQYF. CDR3 coding DNA: TGCGCCAGCAGAGGCTACGCCACAGATACGCAGTATTTT.

The chain links TRBV29-1 to TRBJ1-2; D may be TRBD1 (5 bases). Germline loops: CDR1 SQVTM, CDR2 ANQGSEA. The CDR3 has 12 amino acids. The V and J ends lost 7 bases and 5 bases respectively, with 14 bases between them. CDR3 DNA: TGCAGCGCCCATACAGGTCTATATGGCTACACCTTC. Translation gives CSAHTGLYGYTF.

The J gene is TRBJ2-5, the V gene TRBV6-1, with unresolved D. Germline lookup yields CDR1 MNHNS and CDR2 SASEGT. The CDR3 length is 16 residues. Between the trimmed V and J ends, which lost 4 bases and 1 base, there was a span of 16 bases. Here the CDR3 reads CASSAQRAASQETQYF. In DNA form, the CDR3 reads TGTGCCAGCAGTGCTCAACGGGCCGCCAGCCAAGAGACCCAGTACTTC.

The V call is TRBV4-1, the J call TRBJ2-5; TRBD1 agrees at 12 bases. The CDR3 runs 15 residues. CDR1 is MGHRA, CDR2 YSYEKL, per germline. Unmatched junction bases numbered 5, after V lost 4 bases and J lost 5 bases. The CDR3 loop is CASSLGTGGFETQYF. CDR3 DNA sequence: TGCGCCAGCAGCCTTGGGACAGGGGGCTTTGAGACCCAGTACTTC.

J is TRBJ2-7 and V is TRBV6-5, with TRBD2 matching over 8 bases. The CDR3 sequence is 16 residues long. J lost 6 bases, V lost 3 bases, and 13 bases had no gene match. CDR1 is MNHEY, CDR2 SVGAGI, per germline. In DNA, the CDR3 is TGTGCCAGCAGTTATATGGGGCTACGGGGGGGCGGCGAGCAGTACTTC. It translates to CASSYMGLRGGGEQYF.

This chain links TRBV6-6 with TRBJ2-7; D unresolved. Germline V gives CDR1 MNHNY, CDR2 SVGAGI (reference sequence). The CDR3 runs 12 residues. Trimming took off 2 bases at V and 4 bases at J, with 6 bases between the two ends. DNA for the CDR3: TGTGCCAGCAGTTACGGTATGTACGAGCAGTACTTC. Amino acid sequence: CASSYGMYEQYF.

This clone was counted a single time. Other DNA sequences within the sample encode an identical CDR3. CDR3 sequence: CASSLVAYGYTF. In DNA form, the CDR3 reads TGTGCCAGCAGTTTAGTTGCCTATGGCTACACCTTC. The chain is built from TRBV28 and TRBJ1-2, with D hard to call. Germline CDR1 is MDHEN and CDR2 is SYDVKM. Deletions cut 2 bases from V and 4 bases from J, with 5 bases between. The CDR3 loop spans 12 amino acids.

The chain employs TRBV28 and TRBJ2-7; TRBD2 aligns across 7 bases. The trim removed 3 bases at V and 0 bases at J, leaving 17 bases unmatched. CDR1 and CDR2 from the germline V gene are MDHEN and SYDVKM. The CDR3 contains 19 residues. In nucleotides, the CDR3 is TGTGCCAGCAGTTTTTCTCCGACCTCAACTAGCGCGGGCTCCTACGAGCAGTACTTC. Amino acids: CASSFSPTSTSAGSYEQYF.

The rearrangement uses TRBV27 and TRBJ2-3, with D tentatively TRBD2 (5 bases). The CDR3 spans 13 residues. In germline, CDR1 is MNHEY, CDR2 SMNVEV (reference sequence). Trimming shortened V by 9 bases and J by 5 bases, and 15 bases separated the two germline ends. CDR3 protein: CASWRPAGDTQYF. CDR3 nucleotides: TGTGCCAGTTGGCGACCCGCGGGAGATACGCAGTATTTT.

This chain connects TRBV6-5 to TRBJ1-5; TRBD1 agrees at 9 bases. With 4 bases clipped from V and 2 bases from J, the junction kept 3 bases outside the gene matches. This CDR3 is built from 15 residues. Per germline, CDR1 MNHEY and CDR2 SVGAGI. CDR3 sequence reads: CASSSRTGGNQPQHF. The CDR3 bases are TGTGCCAGCAGTTCAAGGACAGGGGGCAATCAGCCCCAGCATTTT.

The chain carries TRBV28 and TRBJ1-4, with TRBD1 matching 7 bases. Germline lookup yields CDR1 MDHEN and CDR2 SYDVKM. V shed 4 bases and J 6 bases; nucleotides not matched to a gene: 8. This CDR3 has 15 amino acids. For the CDR3, the DNA is TGTGCCAGCAGTTCCCAGACAGGGAGGGATGAAAAACTGTTTTTT. It encodes CASSSQTGRDEKLFF.

The CDR3 nucleotides read TGTGCCAGCAGCTTGGTGACCACAGGTAACTACGAGCAGTACTTC. Translation: CASSLVTTGNYEQYF. The chain joins TRBV5-5 to TRBJ2-7; D possibly corresponds to TRBD1 (5 bases). The CDR3 runs 15 residues. Per germline, CDR1 SGHKS and CDR2 YYEKEE (reference sequence). Trimming took 0 bases from V and 3 from J, leaving 13 bases between them.

This chain uses TRBV5-1 with TRBJ2-5; 7 positions agree with TRBD2. The ends lost 5 bases at V and 5 bases at J; junction bases unmatched: 12. The CDR3 spans 15 residues. Germline CDR1 and CDR2: SGHRS and YFSETQ. Written as DNA, the CDR3 is TGCGCCAGCAGTCCGACCCGCGGGAGCTATGAGACCCAGTACTTC. Amino acid sequence: CASSPTRGSYETQYF.

This clone occurred once. The J gene is TRBJ2-3, the V gene TRBV19; no clear D. The germline V and J ends were trimmed by 3 bases and 2 bases, with 9 bases remaining between them. Germline values: CDR1 LNHDA, CDR2 SQIVND (reference sequence). This CDR3 contains 14 residues. The CDR3, as DNA: TGTGCCAGTAGTATTGGGCCGCACACAGATACGCAGTATTTT. It specifies CASSIGPHTDTQYF.

The chain uses TRBV12-5 and TRBJ2-1; possible D gene TRBD1, 6 bases. V was trimmed by 7 bases and J by 4 bases, leaving 17 bases between them. CDR1 is LGHNT and CDR2 is FRNRAP in the germline V gene. The CDR3 extends over 15 amino acids. The CDR3 region is CASDILGQLYNEQFF. CDR3 coding DNA: TGTGCTAGTGATATTCTTGGACAGTTATACAATGAGCAGTTCTTC.

The V and J genes are TRBV5-3 and TRBJ1-2, with 8 positions matching TRBD1. TRBV5-3 qualifies as an ORF whose function is uncertain. The CDR3 is 15 residues long. The V gene end was trimmed by 8 bases and the J gene end by 4 bases; junction bases not matched to a gene: 13. The CDR3 DNA is TGTGCCAGCAGACGCCTCGGACAGGGATTCTATGGCTACACCTTC. It codes for CASRRLGQGFYGYTF.

This clone was detected once. V gene TRBV6-4 combines with J gene TRBJ1-2, with TRBD1 matching 10 bases. With 6 bases clipped from V and 4 bases from J, the junction kept 17 bases outside the gene matches. The CDR3 has 18 residues. Looked up from germline, CDR1 is MRHNA and CDR2 is SNTAGT. The CDR3 DNA reads TGTGCCAGCAGAAGGGAGGGGACAGGGGTCCCAGGAATCTATGGCTACACCTTC. This gives the protein CASRREGTGVPGIYGYTF.

The chain joins TRBV4-1 to TRBJ2-7; possibly TRBD2 for D (7 bases). Deletions cut 1 base from V and 5 bases from J, with 15 bases between. The CDR3 is 15 amino acids. In germline, CDR1 is MGHRA, CDR2 YSYEKL. The CDR3 sequence is CASSQGSAGADEQYF. The CDR3 DNA follows: TGCGCCAGCAGCCAAGGGTCCGCGGGGGCCGACGAGCAGTACTTC.

The chain joins TRBV6-5 to TRBJ2-1, with D tentatively TRBD2 (6 bases). The CDR3 has 14 amino acids. Trimming pared 2 bases from V and 7 bases from J, leaving 12 bases between. Looked up from germline, CDR1 is MNHEY and CDR2 is SVGAGI. The CDR3 sequence is CASSYGGIKNEQFF. In DNA, the CDR3 is TGTGCCAGCAGTTACGGGGGGATAAAGAATGAGCAGTTCTTC.

This sequence joins TRBV5-1 and TRBJ2-7, with 8 bases fitting TRBD2. The CDR3 runs to 18 residues. The germline CDR1 and CDR2 sequences are SGHRS and YFSETQ. V was clipped by 2 bases and J by 0 bases; unmatched bases: 13. The CDR3 spells CASSFVVYERESSYEQYF. The CDR3 coding sequence is TGCGCCAGCAGCTTCGTAGTTTATGAGCGGGAGAGCTCCTACGAGCAGTACTTC.

In this sample, this clone turned up once. The V call is TRBV29-1, the J call TRBJ2-5; TRBD2 agrees at 7 bases. In germline, CDR1 is SQVTM, CDR2 ANQGSEA. The CDR3 loop spans 15 amino acids. V gave up 4 bases and J gave up 2 bases; unmatched junction bases: 10. The CDR3: CSVGGYSGYQETQYF. In DNA form, the CDR3 reads TGCAGCGTTGGGGGGTATAGCGGGTATCAAGAGACCCAGTACTTC.

V is TRBV4-1 and J is TRBJ2-2; D remains unclear. Germline CDR1 reads MGHRA; CDR2 reads YSYEKL. Trimming stripped 4 bases from V and 8 bases from J, with 8 bases between. The CDR3 is 12 residues long. The CDR3 loop is CASSPLGGELFF. DNA for the CDR3: TGCGCCAGCAGCCCCCTTGGAGGGGAGCTGTTTTTT.

This rearrangement joins TRBV6-5 to TRBJ2-3; 7 bases are shared with TRBD2. Losses at the gene ends were 6 bases for V and 2 bases for J; bases not matched to a gene: 5. The CDR3 is 14 amino acids. The V gene's germline CDR1 is MNHEY and CDR2 SVGAGI. CDR3 DNA sequence: TGTGCCAGCAGAACGGGGGGAGCCACAGATACGCAGTATTTT. This translates into CASRTGGATDTQYF.

This chain joins TRBV7-3 and TRBJ2-1; perhaps TRBD2 as D (6 bases). The CDR3 runs 15 residues. With 1 base removed from V and 6 bases from J, the gap between germline ends came to 13 bases. CDR1 SGHTA and CDR2 FQGTGA come from the germline V gene. The CDR3 DNA follows: TGTGCCAGCAGCTTAAGTGGAGGGTCGGTCAATGAGCAGTTCTTC. Protein sequence: CASSLSGGSVNEQFF.

The V and J genes are TRBV6-5 and TRBJ2-6; D gene uncertain. Looked up from germline, CDR1 is MNHEY and CDR2 is SVGAGI. CDR3 length: 16 amino acids. Trimming took off 2 bases at V and 0 bases at J, with 8 bases between the two ends. CDR3 amino acids: CASSYGWRSGANVLTF. In nucleotides, the CDR3 is TGTGCCAGCAGTTACGGTTGGCGCTCTGGGGCCAACGTCCTGACTTTC.

The chain recombines TRBV28 with TRBJ2-6; 9 bases are a match to TRBD1. Germline V gene lookup returns CDR1 MDHEN and CDR2 SYDVKM. CDR3 length equals 17 residues. Losses at the gene ends were 3 bases for V and 0 bases for J; bases not matched to a gene: 3. This CDR3 reads CASSLGTGISGANVLTF. CDR3 in DNA: TGTGCCAGCAGTTTGGGGACAGGGATCTCTGGGGCCAACGTCCTGACTTTC.

The chain uses TRBV9 and TRBJ1-3, with D maybe TRBD1 (6 bases). The CDR3 contains 16 residues. Germline CDR1 SGDLS, CDR2 YYNGEE. V was trimmed by 4 bases and J by 0 bases, leaving 14 bases between them. For the CDR3, the DNA is TGTGCCAGCAGCCCCCGACAGGAGGCCTCTGGAAACACCATATATTTT. Its translation: CASSPRQEASGNTIYF.